Listed below are T cell receptor beta chains from one sample, sequenced in a study of T cell changes during pregnancy in multiple sclerosis. Produced via immunoSEQ multiplex PCR; TCRdb's table is partial and in-frame only. Here the sample spans under 65,000 clones, 90% being singletons. The source was peripheral blood, collected in the first trimester of pregnancy. The receptor source for this set is a female donor in good health, enrolled as a control in a pregnancy study. The CDR3 runs from the conserved cysteine through the conserved F or W. D genes are given only for firm matches. Expanded clones are given a class, and other clones once, few, many or no size at all.

TRBV25-1,TRBJ2-1,TRBD1,NA,TGTGCCAGCAGTGAGTTCAGGGGGACAGGGGACAATGAGCAGTTCTTC,CASSEFRGTGDNEQFF
TRBV7-2,TRBJ1-3,NA,NA,TGTGCCAGCAGCTTGGGGCCCTCTGGAAACACCATATATTTT,CASSLGPSGNTIYF
TRBV29-1,TRBJ2-5,TRBD1,NA,TGCAGCGTCCTCAGAGGGGGCGAGACCCAGTACTTC,CSVLRGGETQYF
TRBV18,TRBJ1-1,TRBD1,NA,TGTGCCAGCTCATCTTCTGGACAGGGAGGCACTGAAGCTTTCTTT,CASSSSGQGGTEAFF
TRBV28,TRBJ2-7,TRBD2,NA,TGTGCCAGCAGTCCGGCGGCTAGCGGCCATTTTTACTACGAGCAGTACTTC,CASSPAASGHFYYEQYF
TRBV7-2,TRBJ2-1,TRBD2,NA,TGTGCCAGCAGCTCGGGACTACCCTACAATGAGCAGTTCTTC,CASSSGLPYNEQFF
TRBV2,TRBJ2-2,NA,NA,TGTGCCAGCAGTGCGACTAGCGGGGAGCTGTTTTTT,CASSATSGELFF
TRBV5-1,TRBJ2-1,NA,NA,TGCGCCAGCAGCTTGGTTAGGGCAGGGGACAATGAGCAGTTCTTC,CASSLVRAGDNEQFF
TRBV6-1,TRBJ2-2,TRBD1,once,TGTGCCAGCAGTGGGGAGACAGGGGGCTCATCCGGGGAGCTGTTTTTT,CASSGETGGSSGELFF
TRBV27,TRBJ1-2,NA,NA,TGTGCCAGCAGTCCAGGACAGCCCTGGCCCCATGGCTACACCTTC,CASSPGQPWPHGYTF
TRBV5-1,TRBJ2-7,NA,NA,TGCGCCAGCAGCTTAGAGGGGACTTACTACGAGCAGTACTTC,CASSLEGTYYEQYF
TRBV2,TRBJ1-1,TRBD1,once,TGTGCCAGCAGTGAATTCCCAGGGGGCGGGCCAGCTTTCTTT,CASSEFPGGGPAFF
TRBV28,TRBJ1-5,TRBD1,NA,TGTGCCAGCAGCCTTAGACAGGGGAATCAGCCCCAGCATTTT,CASSLRQGNQPQHF
TRBV9,TRBJ1-6,NA,NA,TGTGCCAGCAGCTCACAGGCCAATAATTCACCCCTCCACTTT,CASSSQANNSPLHF
TRBV2,TRBJ2-2,NA,NA,TGTGCCAGCAGTGTTTGGGCCCCCACCGGGGAGCTGTTTTTT,CASSVWAPTGELFF
TRBV6-5,TRBJ1-1,NA,NA,TGTGCCAGCAGTCCCGGACTGACCACTGAAGCTTTCTTT,CASSPGLTTEAFF
TRBV27,TRBJ1-2,NA,few,TGTGCCAGCAGTTCCCAGAACAGGGCCCGGGCGGGCTACACCTTC,CASSSQNRARAGYTF
TRBV27,TRBJ1-5,NA,once,TGTGCCAGCAGTCCGCCAGGGGGCAATCAGCCCCAGCATTTT,CASSPPGGNQPQHF
TRBV28,TRBJ2-1,TRBD1,NA,TGTGCCAGCAGTTTTACGGGACAGGGGTACAATGAGCAGTTCTTC,CASSFTGQGYNEQFF
TRBV10-3,TRBJ1-1,NA,NA,TGTGCCATCAGGGAGACAGACGGAACTGAAGCTTTCTTT,CAIRETDGTEAFF
TRBV4-1,TRBJ1-2,NA,NA,TGCGCCAGCAGTAATTGGGGAGGGGACCTCTATGGCTACACCTTC,CASSNWGGDLYGYTF
TRBV11-3,TRBJ2-2,NA,NA,TGTGCCAGCAGCGCCGACAGTGACACCGGGGAGCTGTTTTTT,CASSADSDTGELFF
TRBV7-2,TRBJ2-1,TRBD2,NA,TGTGCCAGCAGCCCTTCTAGCGGAACCTACAATGAGCAGTTCTTC,CASSPSSGTYNEQFF
TRBV5-1,TRBJ2-3,TRBD2,NA,TGCGCCAGCAGCTTGGACAGCGGGAGGGCGGATACGCAGTATTTT,CASSLDSGRADTQYF
TRBV6-5,TRBJ2-7,NA,NA,TGTGCCATCGGGGGGACAAGCTACTACGAGCAGTACTTC,CAIGGTSYYEQYF
TRBV7-9,TRBJ2-3,NA,NA,TGTGCCAGCAGCTTTGGTCGGAGCACAGATACGCAGTATTTT,CASSFGRSTDTQYF
TRBV30,TRBJ1-5,TRBD1,NA,TGTGCCTGGAGTCCGGGACAGGGCCAGCCCCAGCATTTT,CAWSPGQGQPQHF
TRBV5-5,TRBJ1-2,NA,NA,TGTGCCAGCAGCTTCCTCATGGCCTATGGCTACACCTTC,CASSFLMAYGYTF
TRBV4-3,TRBJ1-1,TRBD1,NA,TGCGCCAGCAGCCAAGATCAAGACAGGGGGAACACTGAAGCTTTCTTT,CASSQDQDRGNTEAFF
TRBV7-6,TRBJ2-5,NA,NA,TGTGCCAGCAGCTCAACAGGGAGAGCGACCCAGTACTTC,CASSSTGRATQYF
TRBV2,TRBJ1-2,TRBD1,NA,TGTGCCAGCAGTGGGGACAGTCCCATGGCCTACACCTTC,CASSGDSPMAYTF